This passage covers 25 T cell receptor beta chains from one sample sequenced in a study of shared T cell receptors in the human thymus. TCRdb's copy holds only in-frame clones and misses some; the assay was immunoSEQ multiplex PCR. This table has roughly 550,000 clones, roughly 74% appearing once. Separately, the same data were catalogued under a study of human thymus T cells.

Sequencing was done on a sample of thymocytes. These receptors were obtained from a boy in the first two years of life with a congenital heart defect.

The rearrangement uses TRBV18 and TRBJ2-5; 11 bases are shared with TRBD2. Germline V gives CDR1 KGHSH, CDR2 LQKENI. The junction had 7 bases not matched to a gene; V was cut back by 2 bases and J by 5 bases. The CDR3 is 16 residues long. CDR3 nucleotide sequence: TGTGCCAGCTCACCATATTCTAGCGGGAGGTGGGAGACCCAGTACTTC. Its translation is CASSPYSSGRWETQYF.

The chain employs TRBV7-9 and TRBJ1-2; no clear D gene. V was shortened by 1 base and J by 8 bases, with 8 bases between the two germline ends. The CDR3 runs 12 residues. The germline V gene encodes CDR1 SEHNR and CDR2 FQNEAQ (reference sequence). CDR3: CASSLEWEGYTF. The CDR3 DNA is TGTGCCAGCAGCTTAGAATGGGAGGGCTACACCTTC.

The V and J genes are TRBV15 and TRBJ2-3; 10 bases line up with TRBD2. The V gene's germline CDR1 is LNHNV and CDR2 YYDKDF (reference sequence). The CDR3 length is 20 residues. Trimming removed 1 base from V and 4 bases from J; junction bases left unmatched: 17. The CDR3 DNA reads TGTGCCACCAGCAGAGCTCTGGGGGTGACTAGCGGGCATTGTGCAGATACGCAGTATTTT. It specifies CATSRALGVTSGHCADTQYF.

V usage is TRBV27 and J usage is TRBJ1-6; D might be TRBD1 (5 bases). V was shortened by 3 bases and J by 7 bases, with 7 bases between the two germline ends. The CDR3 is made up of 13 amino acids. Germline V gene data show CDR1 as MNHEY and CDR2 as SMNVEV (reference sequence). CDR3 DNA: TGTGCCAGCAGTTTGACAGCAAATTCACCCCTCCACTTT. Translating it yields CASSLTANSPLHF.

The CDR3 DNA reads as TGTGCCACCAGCCCTGAGGGTACGGACATTCAGTACTTC. This encodes CATSPEGTDIQYF. The V and J genes are TRBV15 and TRBJ2-4, with D maybe TRBD2 (5 bases). CDR1 is LNHNV, CDR2 YYDKDF, per germline (reference sequence). V shed 5 bases and J shed 8 bases, with 13 bases lying between them. The CDR3 length is 13 residues.

V is TRBV6-6 and J is TRBJ1-2; D perhaps matches TRBD1 (6 bases). V lost 1 base, J lost 3 bases, and 9 bases lay in between. This CDR3 spans 14 amino acids. Germline V gene lookup returns CDR1 MNHNY and CDR2 SVGAGI (reference sequence). CDR3 loop: CASSYCYRDYGYTF. The DNA for the CDR3 is TGTGCCAGCAGTTACTGTTACAGGGACTATGGCTACACCTTC.

This rearrangement joins TRBV12-5 to TRBJ2-1; 14 bases match TRBD2. This CDR3 region has 16 residues. V dropped 5 bases and J dropped 7; count of bases not matched to a gene: 7. Germline V gene sequence: CDR1 LGHNT, CDR2 FRNRAP. CDR3 sequence: CASGPPGLAGDNEQFF. CDR3 coding DNA: TGTGCTAGTGGTCCGCCGGGACTAGCGGGAGATAATGAGCAGTTCTTC.

The chain combines TRBV4-3 with TRBJ2-5; a weak D match, TRBD1 (5 bases). Per germline, CDR1 LGHNA and CDR2 YSLEER. Trimming left V 1 base short and J 4 bases short, with 7 bases between. CDR3 length: 13 residues. The CDR3 spells CASSQARGETQYF. The CDR3 bases are TGCGCCAGCAGCCAAGCTAGGGGAGAGACCCAGTACTTC.

The chain has TRBV15 and TRBJ2-2, with 12 nucleotides matching TRBD2. Germline CDR1 is LNHNV and CDR2 is YYDKDF (reference sequence). The ends lost 3 bases at V and 5 bases at J; junction bases unmatched: 13. The CDR3 is 19 amino acids. CDR3: CATSSYTSSGRAGTGELFF. CDR3 DNA: TGTGCCACCAGCAGTTATACATCTAGCGGGAGGGCCGGAACCGGGGAGCTGTTTTTT. The full variable domain, in which reference TRBV15 and TRBJ2-2 provide the parts outside the CDR3, is DAMVIQNPRYQVTQFGKPVTLSCSQTLNHNVMYWYQQKSSQAPKLLFHYYDKDFNNEADTPDNFQSRRPNTSFCFLDIRSPGLGDTAMYLCATSSYTSSGRAGTGELFFGEGSRLTVL.

V and J are TRBV7-6 and TRBJ1-1, with 8 bases matching TRBD1. Germline-derived CDR1 and CDR2 are SGHVS and FNYEAQ. The CDR3 loop spans 18 amino acids. Trimming removed 1 base from V and 0 bases from J; junction bases left unmatched: 10. CDR3 nucleotide sequence: TGTGCCAGCAGCTTAGGGAGAGGCGGCAGGGGGCTGAACACTGAAGCTTTCTTT. Translating gives CASSLGRGGRGLNTEAFF.

The V and J genes are TRBV12-5 and TRBJ1-1; a possible D gene is TRBD1 (6 bases). The length of the CDR3 is 17 residues. The V gene's germline CDR1 is LGHNT and CDR2 FRNRAP. The V end was cut by 3 bases, the J end by 0 bases, with 17 bases between. The CDR3 sequence is CASGFSPPGALNTEAFF. The CDR3, as DNA: TGTGCTAGTGGTTTTTCACCACCAGGGGCCTTGAACACTGAAGCTTTCTTT. Supplemented by reference TRBV12-5 and TRBJ1-1, the full variable domain reads DARVTQTPRHKVTEMGQEVTMRCQPILGHNTVFWYRQTMMQGLELLAYFRNRAPLDDSGMPKDRFSAEMPDATLATLKIQPSEPRDSAVYFCASGFSPPGALNTEAFFGQGTRLTVV.

V and J are TRBV27 and TRBJ1-2; 10 nucleotides align to TRBD1. Germline values: CDR1 MNHEY, CDR2 SMNVEV (reference sequence). The CDR3 covers 15 residues. With 5 bases clipped from V and 7 bases from J, the junction kept 10 bases outside the gene matches. CDR3 sequence: CASSAEGQGLLGYTF. The CDR3 nucleotides read TGTGCCAGCAGTGCCGAGGGACAGGGGCTTCTTGGCTACACCTTC.

This clone has just one count. The chain links TRBV27 to TRBJ2-1; 11 nucleotides agree with TRBD1. This CDR3 region has 16 residues. Trimming at V came to 5 bases and at J to 0 bases, leaving 3 bases not matched to a gene. CDR1 is MNHEY, CDR2 SMNVEV, per germline (reference sequence). The CDR3 is CASSPGQGGSYNEQFF. The CDR3 DNA sequence: TGTGCCAGCAGTCCGGGACAGGGGGGCTCCTACAATGAGCAGTTCTTC.

This clone has more than one count but fewer than ten. The chain carries TRBV4-1 and TRBJ2-7; TRBD2 matches at 10 bases. The CDR3 has 13 amino acids. J gave up 7 bases and V 1 base, and 1 base lay outside the gene matches. Germline-derived CDR1 and CDR2 are MGHRA and YSYEKL. The CDR3 loop reads CASSQVLAGEQYF. The DNA for the CDR3 is TGCGCCAGCAGCCAAGTACTAGCGGGAGAGCAGTACTTC.

J is TRBJ1-3 and V is TRBV14; 7 bases align to TRBD1. Per germline, CDR1 SGHDN and CDR2 FVKESK. This CDR3 region has 18 residues. The V segment lost 2 bases and the J segment 9 bases; nucleotides outside the gene matches: 19. CDR3 protein: CASSQCRGTEGGSGTIYF. The CDR3 DNA is TGTGCCAGCAGCCAATGCAGGGGGACAGAAGGAGGTTCGGGCACCATATATTTT.

The chain links TRBV19 to TRBJ1-2, with D tentatively TRBD1 (6 bases). The CDR3 has 18 residues. Germline values: CDR1 LNHDA, CDR2 SQIVND (reference sequence). The ends were cut back, 8 bases at V and 2 bases at J, with 27 bases in the middle. CDR3 loop: CASLKKPARGGLNYGYTF. DNA of the CDR3: TGTGCCAGTCTTAAGAAGCCAGCCAGGGGAGGGTTAAACTATGGCTACACCTTC.

This chain joins TRBV5-3 and TRBJ2-1; tentative D call: TRBD2 (5 bases). TRBV5-3 is recorded as an ORF, its role being uncertain. Trimming shortened V by 6 bases and J by 0 bases, and 10 bases separated the two germline ends. This CDR3 has 14 amino acids. CDR3 loop: CARKVSGSYNEQFF. The CDR3 DNA is TGTGCCAGAAAGGTAAGCGGCTCCTACAATGAGCAGTTCTTC.

The rearrangement joins TRBV15 to TRBJ1-1; 11 bases map to TRBD1. The germline V gene encodes CDR1 LNHNV and CDR2 YYDKDF (reference sequence). V gave up 1 base and J gave up 5 bases; unmatched junction bases: 15. CDR3 length: 19 amino acids. The CDR3 DNA reads as TGTGCCACCAGCAGAGTCTTCTCGGGACAGGGGGGAAAGTGGACTGAAGCTTTCTTT. Its translation is CATSRVFSGQGGKWTEAFF.

J is TRBJ1-1 and V is TRBV6-5; 8 bases align to TRBD1. The trim removed 6 bases at V and 8 bases at J, leaving 2 bases unmatched. CDR3 length: 11 residues. CDR1 is MNHEY and CDR2 is SVGAGI in the germline V gene. CDR3 residues: CASRRDREAFF. The CDR3 coding sequence is TGTGCCAGCAGACGGGACAGGGAAGCTTTCTTT.

This rearrangement joins TRBV4-1 to TRBJ1-5, with D unclear. Germline V lookup: CDR1 MGHRA, CDR2 YSYEKL. V was cut by 4 bases and J by 5 bases, with 12 bases left in between. CDR3 length: 14 residues. CDR3 in amino acids: CASSPQEVDQPQHF. CDR3 in DNA: TGCGCCAGCAGCCCCCAGGAAGTAGATCAGCCCCAGCATTTT.

The chain couples TRBV4-3 to TRBJ2-2; 10 bases are a match to TRBD1. This CDR3 is 19 amino acids long. With V trimmed by 0 bases and J by 4 bases, 11 bases remained unmatched. CDR1 is LGHNA, CDR2 YSLEER, per germline. As DNA, the CDR3 is TGCGCCAGCAGCCAAGATCCCAAGACAGGGGGCGCCCCCACCGGGGAGCTGTTTTTT. It codes for CASSQDPKTGGAPTGELFF.

This sequence joins TRBV5-4 and TRBJ1-2; tentative D call: TRBD1 (6 bases). The CDR3 is made up of 15 amino acids. The V end was cut by 3 bases, the J end by 5 bases, with 17 bases between. Germline V CDR1 and CDR2: SGHNT, YYREEE (reference sequence). In DNA, the CDR3 is TGTGCCAGCAGCTCCCGGACAGAGAAAAATTATGGCTACACCTTC. This codes for CASSSRTEKNYGYTF. Based on the CDR3 plus reference TRBV5-4 and TRBJ1-2, the full variable domain is ETGVTQSPTHLIKTRGQQVTLRCSSQSGHNTVSWYQQALGQGPQFIFQYYREEENGRGNFPPRFSGLQFPNYSSELNVNALELDDSALYLCASSSRTEKNYGYTFGSGTRLTVV.

The rearrangement uses TRBV11-2 and TRBJ2-7; 7 nucleotides match TRBD2. Per germline, CDR1 SGHAT and CDR2 FQNNGV. Trimming at V came to 1 base and at J to 5 bases, leaving 14 bases not matched to a gene. The CDR3 runs 17 residues. CDR3 DNA sequence: TGTGCCAGCAGCTTAGTTGGGGCGGGAGAAAATAGCGACGAGCAGTACTTC. It is translated as CASSLVGAGENSDEQYF.

For the CDR3, the DNA is TGCAGCGTTGAAGGCAGGGGCTACGAGCAGTACTTC. It is translated as CSVEGRGYEQYF. V is TRBV29-1 and J is TRBJ2-7; possible D gene TRBD1, 6 bases. Germline loops: CDR1 SQVTM, CDR2 ANQGSEA. V was cut by 1 base and J by 3 bases, with 7 bases left in between. The CDR3 loop spans 12 amino acids.

V and J are TRBV28 and TRBJ2-2; 11 bases fit TRBD2. Losses at the gene ends were 5 bases for V and 4 bases for J; bases not matched to a gene: 6. The germline V gene has CDR1 MDHEN and CDR2 SYDVKM. This CDR3 region has 16 residues. The CDR3: CASSPVGTSGTGELFF. The CDR3 coding sequence is TGTGCCAGCAGTCCGGTCGGGACTAGCGGCACCGGGGAGCTGTTTTTT.